This T cell receptor beta chain stems from a study of shared clonotypes between healthy human individuals. Whole-study findings and limits: Clonotypes not shared had lower generation probabilities than those common to all four donors. Represented genetic and exposure-history diversity was restricted by having few donors.

The naive CD8 fraction comprised CD45RO-negative cells positively selected for CCR7 and excluded terminally differentiated effector memory CD45RA+ cells. Per germline, CDR1 MDHEN and CDR2 SYDVKM. V shed 11 bases, J shed 9 bases, and the junction held 14 bases outside the gene matches. CDR3 length equals 15 residues. Notes on this clone: The target antigen is unknown.

Only in-frame clones appear in the TCRdb table, and some are missing; sequencing was by immunoSEQ multiplex PCR. The repertoire holds millions of clones, with under 95% as singletons. The chain links TRBV28 to TRBJ2-1, with TRBD2 matching over 12 bases. The source is a man younger than 35 in good health. Some clones in this sample may be carry-over from other donors' samples. Sequencing used naive CD8+ T cells from PBMCs. The CDR3 region is CAVLAGGPSFSEQFF. The CDR3 DNA is TGTGCCGTTCTAGCGGGAGGGCCCTCCTTTTCTGAGCAGTTCTTC.